This TCR beta chain was captured by sequencing in a study of CD8 T cells in ankylosing spondylitis. The CDR3 length is 15 residues. V dropped 6 bases and J dropped 7 bases, with 19 bases sitting between them. The germline V gene has CDR1 LGHDT and CDR2 YNNKEL (reference sequence). Worth noting for this clonotype: Its antigen is undetermined.

Study-level points and caveats: The disease-linked clones had a CD8+ phenotype and low blood frequencies. Seemingly distinctive of ankylosing spondylitis blood was a TCR beta motif formed by eight highly homologous variants. Within matched ankylosing spondylitis synovial fluid, disease-linked clones were reportedly significantly enriched.

A quantitative 5'-RACE method, one with molecular barcodes, was used to make TCR beta libraries. From the 5' RACE reads, TCRdb called clonotypes with MiXCR, one entry per CDR3 protein. The data hold some 300,000 distinct CDR3 sequences, with around 21% observed a single time. The sample taken for sequencing was blood, either unsorted or a sorted T cell fraction (not recorded which). The V and J genes are TRBV3-1 and TRBJ1-3; perhaps TRBD1 as D (5 bases). This TCR was recovered from a female donor with ankylosing spondylitis or in good health (not recorded which). CDR3: CASRPGGAWANTIYF. CDR3 DNA sequence: TGTGCCAGCAGACCCGGGGGAGCTTGGGCGAACACCATATATTTT.